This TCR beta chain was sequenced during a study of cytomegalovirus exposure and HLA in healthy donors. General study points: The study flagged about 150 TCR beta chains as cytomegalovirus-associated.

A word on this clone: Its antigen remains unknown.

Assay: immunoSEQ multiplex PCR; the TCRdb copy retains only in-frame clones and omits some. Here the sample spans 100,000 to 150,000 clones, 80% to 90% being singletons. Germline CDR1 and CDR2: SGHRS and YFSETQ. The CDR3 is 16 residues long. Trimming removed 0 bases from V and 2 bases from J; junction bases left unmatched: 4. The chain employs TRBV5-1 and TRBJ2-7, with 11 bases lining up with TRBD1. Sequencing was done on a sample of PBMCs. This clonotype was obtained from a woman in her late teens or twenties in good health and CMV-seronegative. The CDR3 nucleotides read TGCGCCAGCAGCTTGGAAGGGGGACAGGGGGCCTACGAGCAGTACTTC. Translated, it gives CASSLEGGQGAYEQYF. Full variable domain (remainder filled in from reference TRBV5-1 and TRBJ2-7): KAGVTQTPRYLIKTRGQQVTLSCSPISGHRSVSWYQQTPGQGLQFLFEYFSETQRNKGNFPGRFSGRQFSNSRSEMNVSTLELGDSALYLCASSLEGGQGAYEQYFGPGTRLTVT.